This TCR beta chain was identified in a study of blood T cell repertoires in COVID-19. Study-level background: Researchers got acute and convalescent COVID-19 samples from the United States, Italy and Spain. PBMCs, B-cell-depleted T cells, or T cells were the source of the cDNA or gDNA that made up the material.

The germline V gene encodes CDR1 SGDLS and CDR2 YYNGEE. This CDR3 spans 14 amino acids. V dropped 0 bases and J dropped 5 bases, with 11 bases sitting between them. Per the authors' pipeline: Estimation of nucleated cell counts was performed using reference gene primer amplification. Clones were sequenced by immunoSEQ multiplex PCR, and TCRdb holds only the in-frame ones, with some missing. V, J and clone size derive from that table, while D and trimming were established from the DNA sequence. The sample contains approximately 94,000 clones, 70% to 90% of which appear only once. The TCR originated in a human donor in a cohort sampled during active COVID-19. The sequencing sample was made of peripheral blood. This chain connects TRBV9 to TRBJ1-1; D ambiguous. CDR3 sequence reads: CASSVEPGRTEAFF. The CDR3 bases are TGTGCCAGCAGCGTAGAGCCGGGAAGGACTGAAGCTTTCTTT.